This is a list of T cell receptor beta chains from one sample in a study of a mutant IDH1 vaccine in newly diagnosed glioma. Sequencing used immunoSEQ multiplex PCR; TCRdb keeps in-frame clones, though not all of them. Altogether 90,000 to 100,000 clones are present, 89% being singletons, with the ten largest covering 0.77%. Their antigen targets remain unknown. Source: PBMCs, taken from a glioma patient whose treatment included an IDH1 peptide vaccine. The receptors here all came from a woman in her 50s with glioma. CDR3s include the opening cysteine and the closing phenylalanine or tryptophan. Fields, in order: D gene, clone size, J gene, V gene, CDR3 protein, CDR3 DNA. The D gene is left open where the match is weak. Clone size is stated in some rows and not others, as once, few, many or a class when expanded.

>NA|NA|TRBJ2-7|TRBV28
CASSRETPGAGDEQYF
TGTGCCAGCAGCCGCGAAACTCCAGGGGCGGGAGACGAGCAGTACTTC
>NA|NA|TRBJ2-3|TRBV10-3
CAITQGGPSTDTQYF
TGTGCCATCACCCAGGGCGGTCCTAGCACAGATACGCAGTATTTT
>TRBD1|NA|TRBJ2-5|TRBV6-5
CASRPDRGAQETQYF
TGTGCCAGCAGACCCGACAGGGGCGCCCAAGAGACCCAGTACTTC
>NA|NA|TRBJ2-1|TRBV7-8
CASSLGEHREQFF
TGTGCCAGCAGCTTAGGGGAGCATCGGGAGCAGTTCTTC
>TRBD1|NA|TRBJ1-1|TRBV5-1
CASSSSTGGEGEAFF
TGCGCCAGCAGCTCTTCGACAGGGGGAGAGGGTGAAGCTTTCTTT
>NA|NA|TRBJ1-2|TRBV6-5
CASRTGRNYGYTF
TGTGCCAGCCGAACAGGGAGGAACTATGGCTACACCTTC
>NA|few|TRBJ1-2|TRBV5-6
CASSATGNYGYTF
TGTGCCAGCAGCGCCACAGGAAACTATGGCTACACCTTC
>TRBD1|NA|TRBJ1-2|TRBV6-4
CASSDSGAQGANDYGYTF
TGTGCCAGCAGTGACTCGGGCGCACAGGGGGCAAACGACTATGGCTACACCTTC
>TRBD2|NA|TRBJ2-2|TRBV18
CASSPGSWGLAGQTGELFF
TGTGCCAGCTCACCAGGTTCATGGGGACTAGCGGGACAGACCGGGGAGCTGTTTTTT
>TRBD1|NA|TRBJ2-1|TRBV25-1
CASSRWGGQGSRNEQFF
TGTGCCAGCAGTCGTTGGGGGGGACAGGGGTCGAGGAATGAGCAGTTCTTC
>TRBD1|NA|TRBJ1-5|TRBV2
CASSRDRGEWQPQHF
TGTGCCAGCAGTAGGGACAGGGGGGAATGGCAGCCCCAGCATTTT
>NA|once|TRBJ1-1|TRBV9
CASSVVSTKTEAFF
TGTGCCAGCAGCGTAGTCAGCACGAAGACTGAAGCTTTCTTT
>NA|NA|TRBJ2-7|TRBV10-3
CAISEGPVVGIQGEQYF
TGTGCCATCAGTGAGGGCCCGGTCGTTGGGATACAGGGCGAGCAGTACTTC
>NA|NA|TRBJ1-4|TRBV6-5
CASSYSGTGDEKLFF
TGTGCCAGCAGTTACTCGGGGACGGGGGATGAAAAACTGTTTTTT
>TRBD1|NA|TRBJ2-2|TRBV7-6
CASSTRQGMGTGELFF
TGTGCCAGCAGCACCCGACAGGGAATGGGGACCGGGGAGCTGTTTTTT
>TRBD1|NA|TRBJ2-2|TRBV7-9
CASSTQGARRPGELFF
TGTGCCAGCAGCACACAGGGGGCGCGAAGGCCCGGGGAGCTGTTTTTT
>TRBD1|once|TRBJ2-6|TRBV28
CASRRQGSGANVLTF
TGTGCCAGCAGACGACAGGGGTCTGGGGCCAACGTCCTGACTTTC
>TRBD1|NA|TRBJ1-1|TRBV16
CASSHRQGSAEAFF
TGTGCCAGCAGCCATAGACAGGGTTCAGCTGAAGCTTTCTTT
>NA|once|TRBJ1-2|TRBV20-1
CSASPGDGYTF
TGCAGTGCTAGTCCAGGGGATGGCTACACCTTC
>NA|NA|TRBJ2-5|TRBV4-1
CASSQDGQGFSRETQYF
TGCGCCAGCAGCCAAGACGGGCAGGGTTTCTCGCGGGAGACCCAGTACTTC
>NA|NA|TRBJ2-6|TRBV5-1
CASSPNPGIGANVLTF
TGCGCCAGCAGCCCCAATCCAGGGATCGGGGCCAACGTCCTGACTTTC
>NA|NA|TRBJ1-5|TRBV19
CASRPTVLNQPQHF
TGTGCCAGTAGACCGACAGTTCTTAATCAGCCCCAGCATTTT
>NA|NA|TRBJ2-1|TRBV2
CASSPRSSYNEQFF
TGTGCCAGCAGTCCTAGGAGCTCCTACAATGAGCAGTTCTTC
>NA|few|TRBJ1-5|TRBV28
CASCPEYSNQPQHF
TGTGCCAGCTGTCCCGAATATAGCAATCAGCCCCAGCATTTT
>TRBD2|NA|TRBJ2-5|TRBV7-2
CASSNLAGVGQETQYF
TGTGCCAGCAGCAACCTAGCGGGAGTAGGCCAAGAGACCCAGTACTTC
>NA|NA|TRBJ2-1|TRBV20-1
CSGVGGNEQFF
TGCAGTGGGGTAGGAGGCAATGAGCAGTTCTTC
>TRBD1|NA|TRBJ2-7|TRBV6-1
CASRRDRGAYEQYF
TGTGCCAGCAGGAGAGACAGGGGGGCCTACGAGCAGTACTTC
>TRBD1|NA|TRBJ2-7|TRBV28
CASSSGQGWYEQYF
TGTGCCAGCAGTTCGGGACAGGGCTGGTACGAGCAGTACTTC
>TRBD2|once|TRBJ2-3|TRBV27
CASSWTSGITDTQYF
TGTGCCAGCAGCTGGACTAGCGGAATCACAGATACGCAGTATTTT
>NA|NA|TRBJ2-7|TRBV29-1
CSVVPGPGPYEQYF
TGCAGCGTTGTCCCGGGGCCGGGACCCTACGAGCAGTACTTC
>NA|NA|TRBJ2-1|TRBV12-5
CASGRDRYEQFF
TGTGCTAGTGGCCGCGACAGGTACGAGCAGTTCTTC
>NA|once|TRBJ1-1|TRBV7-9
CASSLMGGLNTEAFF
TGTGCCAGCAGCTTAATGGGGGGCCTGAACACTGAAGCTTTCTTT
>NA|NA|TRBJ2-7|TRBV27
CASSGGGYEQYF
TGTGCCAGCAGTGGGGGTGGTTACGAGCAGTACTTC
>NA|NA|TRBJ2-1|TRBV6-1
CASSERAEGYEQFF
TGTGCCAGCAGTGAAAGGGCGGAAGGGTATGAGCAGTTCTTC
>NA|few|TRBJ2-1|TRBV18
CASSPPRGQLYNEQFF
TGTGCCAGCTCACCACCGCGGGGACAGCTCTACAATGAGCAGTTCTTC
>TRBD1|NA|TRBJ1-5|TRBV18
CASSLNSGQGNNQPQHF
TGTGCCAGCTCACTCAACTCGGGACAGGGGAACAATCAGCCCCAGCATTTT